A selection of T cell receptor beta chains follows, all from one sample in a study of blood T cells in healthy people across ages. TCRdb re-called the 5' RACE reads with MiXCR, one entry per CDR3 protein. The sample has 800,000 or so distinct CDR3 sequences, more than 20% seen once. These data were likewise used in another study, on T cells of mothers and their children.

Sequenced: blood. All receptors derive from a boy aged 10-17 years in good health. The CDR3 runs from the conserved cysteine through the conserved F or W. The D gene is left open where the match is weak. Where a row states a size, it is once, few, many or the class of an expanded clone; other rows omit it.

j_call: TRBJ2-3; d_call: TRBD1; clone_size: few; v_call: TRBV7-9; cdr3_aa: CASSVNGQGNTDTQYF; cdr3_nt: TGTGCCAGCAGCGTAAACGGACAGGGGAACACAGATACGCAGTATTTT
j_call: TRBJ1-4; d_call: -; clone_size: few; v_call: TRBV18; cdr3_aa: CASSPQQGPDEKLFF; cdr3_nt: TGTGCCAGCTCACCTCAACAGGGTCCTGATGAAAAACTGTTTTTT
j_call: TRBJ2-7; d_call: TRBD1; clone_size: -; v_call: TRBV27; cdr3_aa: CASKGQGALAQYF; cdr3_nt: TGTGCCAGCAAAGGACAGGGGGCTCTAGCGCAGTACTTC
j_call: TRBJ2-7; d_call: -; clone_size: -; v_call: TRBV5-1; cdr3_aa: CASSPQTNPYEQYF; cdr3_nt: TGCGCCAGCAGCCCTCAGACAAACCCCTACGAGCAGTACTTC
j_call: TRBJ1-5; d_call: TRBD1; clone_size: few; v_call: TRBV20-1; cdr3_aa: CSAGTGQGRIQPQHF; cdr3_nt: TGCAGTGCTGGAACGGGACAGGGTAGGATTCAGCCCCAGCATTTT
j_call: TRBJ2-5; d_call: TRBD1; clone_size: -; v_call: TRBV4-1; cdr3_aa: CASSQPDRDEETQYF; cdr3_nt: TGCGCCAGCAGCCAACCGGACAGGGATGAAGAGACCCAGTACTTC
j_call: TRBJ2-7; d_call: TRBD1; clone_size: few; v_call: TRBV29-1; cdr3_aa: CSVQTGVSYEQYF; cdr3_nt: TGCAGCGTTCAGACAGGGGTCTCCTACGAGCAGTACTTC
j_call: TRBJ2-2; d_call: -; clone_size: -; v_call: TRBV6-2/TRBV6-3; cdr3_aa: CASIPYGGNTGELFF; cdr3_nt: TGTGCCAGCATCCCGTATGGGGGCAACACCGGGGAGCTGTTTTTT
j_call: TRBJ1-1; d_call: -; clone_size: few; v_call: TRBV29-1; cdr3_aa: CSGIGPAGAEAFF; cdr3_nt: TGCAGCGGCATAGGACCCGCGGGGGCTGAAGCTTTCTTT
j_call: TRBJ2-5; d_call: -; clone_size: -; v_call: TRBV2; cdr3_aa: CASTSSSYQETQYF; cdr3_nt: TGTGCCAGCACATCGTCATCTTACCAAGAGACCCAGTACTTC
j_call: TRBJ2-1; d_call: -; clone_size: -; v_call: TRBV27; cdr3_aa: CASVAGSSYNEQFF; cdr3_nt: TGTGCCAGCGTGGCGGGAAGCTCCTACAATGAGCAGTTCTTC
j_call: TRBJ1-2; d_call: -; clone_size: few; v_call: TRBV20-1; cdr3_aa: CSARDVARPTLSNYGYTF; cdr3_nt: TGCAGTGCTAGAGATGTGGCAAGGCCAACTCTCAGTAACTATGGCTACACCTTC
j_call: TRBJ2-7; d_call: -; clone_size: -; v_call: TRBV20-1; cdr3_aa: CSARDPLREAYEQYF; cdr3_nt: TGCAGTGCTAGAGATCCCCTAAGGGAGGCCTACGAGCAGTACTTC
j_call: TRBJ2-7; d_call: TRBD1; clone_size: few; v_call: TRBV28; cdr3_aa: CASSQRTGDEQYF; cdr3_nt: TGTGCCAGCAGTCAGAGGACAGGGGACGAGCAGTACTTC
j_call: TRBJ2-3; d_call: TRBD2; clone_size: few; v_call: TRBV4-3; cdr3_aa: CASSQDTLAGSGSQYF; cdr3_nt: TGCGCCAGCAGCCAAGATACCCTAGCGGGATCTGGCTCGCAGTATTTT
j_call: TRBJ2-3; d_call: TRBD1; clone_size: -; v_call: TRBV4-2; cdr3_aa: CASSQDGQGDADTQYF; cdr3_nt: TGTGCCAGCAGCCAGGATGGACAGGGGGACGCAGATACGCAGTATTTT
j_call: TRBJ2-7; d_call: TRBD1; clone_size: -; v_call: TRBV3-1; cdr3_aa: CASSQSGQGLYEQYF; cdr3_nt: TGTGCCAGCAGCCAGTCGGGACAGGGCCTCTACGAGCAGTACTTC
j_call: TRBJ1-4; d_call: -; clone_size: -; v_call: TRBV18; cdr3_aa: CASSQDMGGEKLFF; cdr3_nt: TGTGCCAGCTCACAAGACATGGGGGGAGAAAAACTGTTTTTT
j_call: TRBJ1-6; d_call: -; clone_size: -; v_call: TRBV6-5; cdr3_aa: CASTRAMGLNSPLHF; cdr3_nt: TGTGCCAGCACACGGGCCATGGGCCTAAATTCACCCCTCCACTTT
j_call: TRBJ2-1; d_call: TRBD2; clone_size: -; v_call: TRBV6-6; cdr3_aa: CASSYYSGTSGNEQFF; cdr3_nt: TGTGCCAGCAGTTACTATTCCGGGACTAGCGGTAATGAGCAGTTCTTC
j_call: TRBJ2-4; d_call: -; clone_size: -; v_call: TRBV20-1; cdr3_aa: CSASDRAGAKNIQYF; cdr3_nt: TGCAGTGCTAGTGATAGGGCGGGAGCCAAAAACATTCAGTACTTC
j_call: TRBJ2-7; d_call: -; clone_size: -; v_call: TRBV28; cdr3_aa: CASSLGPGRVREQYF; cdr3_nt: TGTGCCAGCAGTTTAGGGCCCGGGAGAGTTCGAGAGCAGTACTTC
j_call: TRBJ2-7; d_call: -; clone_size: -; v_call: TRBV28; cdr3_aa: CASSFRDGVYEQYF; cdr3_nt: TGTGCCAGCAGTTTCCGGGACGGAGTCTACGAGCAGTACTTC
j_call: TRBJ2-1; d_call: -; clone_size: -; v_call: TRBV2; cdr3_aa: CASSDIRGVYNEQFF; cdr3_nt: TGTGCCAGCAGTGATATCAGGGGAGTCTACAATGAGCAGTTCTTC
j_call: TRBJ2-7; d_call: -; clone_size: -; v_call: TRBV20-1; cdr3_aa: CSARTEDQYF; cdr3_nt: TGCAGTGCTAGAACGGAGGACCAGTACTTC
j_call: TRBJ2-4; d_call: -; clone_size: -; v_call: TRBV28; cdr3_aa: CASSFRRGKNIQYF; cdr3_nt: TGTGCCAGCAGTTTCCGGAGAGGGAAAAACATTCAGTACTTC
j_call: TRBJ2-3; d_call: TRBD1; clone_size: -; v_call: TRBV29-1; cdr3_aa: CSATGVADTQYF; cdr3_nt: TGCAGCGCGACAGGGGTGGCAGATACGCAGTATTTT
j_call: TRBJ2-7; d_call: -; clone_size: -; v_call: TRBV20-1; cdr3_aa: CSARDGGTLEQYF; cdr3_nt: TGCAGTGCTAGAGATGGGGGGACACTCGAGCAGTACTTC
j_call: TRBJ1-2; d_call: -; clone_size: -; v_call: TRBV29-1; cdr3_aa: CSVGTDVGYTF; cdr3_nt: TGCAGCGTCGGGACTGACGTTGGCTACACCTTC
j_call: TRBJ2-5; d_call: -; clone_size: few; v_call: TRBV4-1; cdr3_aa: CASSPSQHGPQETQYF; cdr3_nt: TGCGCCAGCAGCCCCAGTCAGCACGGACCCCAAGAGACCCAGTACTTC
j_call: TRBJ1-1; d_call: -; clone_size: few; v_call: TRBV10-3; cdr3_aa: CAISVADNTEAFF; cdr3_nt: TGTGCCATCAGTGTGGCGGACAACACTGAAGCTTTCTTT
j_call: TRBJ2-7; d_call: TRBD2; clone_size: few; v_call: TRBV6-5; cdr3_aa: CASSYVASGRGYEQYF; cdr3_nt: TGTGCCAGCAGTTACGTGGCTAGCGGGAGAGGGTACGAGCAGTACTTC
j_call: TRBJ1-1; d_call: TRBD1; clone_size: few; v_call: TRBV20-1; cdr3_aa: CSFTGGLGTEAFF; cdr3_nt: TGCAGTTTCACAGGGGGCTTGGGCACTGAAGCTTTCTTT
j_call: TRBJ2-1; d_call: TRBD1; clone_size: -; v_call: TRBV29-1; cdr3_aa: CSVEDRENEQFF; cdr3_nt: TGCAGCGTTGAGGACAGGGAAAATGAGCAGTTCTTC
j_call: TRBJ2-2; d_call: -; clone_size: few; v_call: TRBV4-2; cdr3_aa: CASSQISLPGELFF; cdr3_nt: TGTGCCAGCAGCCAAATTTCCCTTCCCGGGGAGCTGTTTTTT
j_call: TRBJ1-5; d_call: -; clone_size: -; v_call: TRBV5-6; cdr3_aa: CASSLSGTRNQPQHF; cdr3_nt: TGTGCCAGCAGCCTGTCCGGGACCCGCAATCAGCCCCAGCATTTT
j_call: TRBJ2-5; d_call: -; clone_size: few; v_call: TRBV2; cdr3_aa: CASSLLPDPSQYF; cdr3_nt: TGTGCCAGCAGTCTACTACCCGACCCCTCGCAGTACTTC
j_call: TRBJ2-5; d_call: -; clone_size: few; v_call: TRBV6-6; cdr3_aa: CASSYSKVQGKTQYF; cdr3_nt: TGTGCCAGCAGTTACTCGAAGGTCCAGGGGAAGACCCAGTACTTC
j_call: TRBJ2-3; d_call: -; clone_size: -; v_call: TRBV29-1; cdr3_aa: CSVEMRTDTQYF; cdr3_nt: TGCAGCGTCGAGATGAGGACAGATACGCAGTATTTT
j_call: TRBJ2-5; d_call: TRBD1; clone_size: few; v_call: TRBV6-6; cdr3_aa: CASSYSDRAETQYF; cdr3_nt: TGTGCCAGCAGTTACTCGGACAGGGCAGAGACCCAGTACTTC
j_call: TRBJ2-1; d_call: TRBD2; clone_size: few; v_call: TRBV29-1; cdr3_aa: CSADGLAGYNEQFF; cdr3_nt: TGCAGCGCCGACGGACTAGCGGGGTACAATGAGCAGTTCTTC
j_call: TRBJ2-7; d_call: TRBD2; clone_size: few; v_call: TRBV5-1; cdr3_aa: CASSSGLAREQYF; cdr3_nt: TGCGCCAGCAGCAGCGGACTAGCGAGGGAGCAGTACTTC
j_call: TRBJ2-4; d_call: TRBD2; clone_size: few; v_call: TRBV20-1; cdr3_aa: CGARWAGGGFKNIQYF; cdr3_nt: TGCGGTGCTAGGTGGGCGGGAGGGGGTTTCAAAAACATTCAGTACTTC
j_call: TRBJ2-6; d_call: TRBD1; clone_size: -; v_call: TRBV6-5; cdr3_aa: CASSWGSSGGMSGANVLTF; cdr3_nt: TGTGCCAGCAGTTGGGGATCGTCAGGGGGCATGTCTGGGGCCAACGTCCTGACTTTC
j_call: TRBJ2-3; d_call: -; clone_size: -; v_call: TRBV29-1; cdr3_aa: CSVDLTGTDTQYF; cdr3_nt: TGCAGCGTTGATCTGACCGGGACAGATACGCAGTATTTT
j_call: TRBJ2-3; d_call: TRBD2; clone_size: -; v_call: TRBV3-1; cdr3_aa: CASSQESALTSGEVDDTQYF; cdr3_nt: TGTGCCAGCAGCCAAGAGTCCGCTCTAACTAGCGGGGAGGTAGACGATACGCAGTATTTT
j_call: TRBJ2-5; d_call: -; clone_size: -; v_call: TRBV6-5; cdr3_aa: CASTRAVSETQYF; cdr3_nt: TGTGCCAGCACAAGGGCTGTGTCAGAGACCCAGTACTTC
j_call: TRBJ2-1; d_call: TRBD1; clone_size: few; v_call: TRBV6-1; cdr3_aa: CASQRGPDHEQFF; cdr3_nt: TGTGCCAGCCAAAGGGGGCCGGACCATGAGCAGTTCTTC
j_call: TRBJ2-1; d_call: -; clone_size: -; v_call: TRBV7-3; cdr3_aa: CASSQGPASYNEQFF; cdr3_nt: TGTGCCAGCAGCCAGGGACCAGCGAGCTACAATGAGCAGTTCTTC